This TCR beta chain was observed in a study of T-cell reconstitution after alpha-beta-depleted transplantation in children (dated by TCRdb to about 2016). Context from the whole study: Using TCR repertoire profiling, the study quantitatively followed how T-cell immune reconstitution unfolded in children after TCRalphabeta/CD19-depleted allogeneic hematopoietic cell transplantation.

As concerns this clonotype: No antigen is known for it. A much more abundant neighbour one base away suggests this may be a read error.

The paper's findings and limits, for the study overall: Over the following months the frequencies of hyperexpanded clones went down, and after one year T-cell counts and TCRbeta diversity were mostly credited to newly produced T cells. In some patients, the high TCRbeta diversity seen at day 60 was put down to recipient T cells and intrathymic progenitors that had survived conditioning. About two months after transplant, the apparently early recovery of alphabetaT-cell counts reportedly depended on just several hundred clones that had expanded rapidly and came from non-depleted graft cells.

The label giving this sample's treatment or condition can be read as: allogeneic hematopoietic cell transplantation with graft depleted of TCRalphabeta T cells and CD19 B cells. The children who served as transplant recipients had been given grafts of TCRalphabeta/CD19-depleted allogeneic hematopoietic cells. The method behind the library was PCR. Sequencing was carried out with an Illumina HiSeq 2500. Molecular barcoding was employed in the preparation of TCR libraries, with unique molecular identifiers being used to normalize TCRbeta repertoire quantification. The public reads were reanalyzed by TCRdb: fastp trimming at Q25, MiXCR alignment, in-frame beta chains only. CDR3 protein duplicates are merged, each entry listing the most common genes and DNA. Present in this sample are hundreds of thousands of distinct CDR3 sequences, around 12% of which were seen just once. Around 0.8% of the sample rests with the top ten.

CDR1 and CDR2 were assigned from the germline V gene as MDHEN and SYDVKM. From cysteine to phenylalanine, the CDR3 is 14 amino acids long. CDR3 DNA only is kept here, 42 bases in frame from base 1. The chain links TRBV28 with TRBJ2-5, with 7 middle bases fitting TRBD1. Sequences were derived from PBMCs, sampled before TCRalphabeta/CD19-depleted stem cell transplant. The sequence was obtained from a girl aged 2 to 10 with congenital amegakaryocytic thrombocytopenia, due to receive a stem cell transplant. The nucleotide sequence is TGTGCCAGCAGCTCGGACAGGCCTCAAGACACCCAGTACTTC. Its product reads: CASSSDRPQDTQYF.